This TCR beta chain was sequenced for a study of T cells in Graves' hyperthyroidism and ophthalmopathy. Trimming at V came to 5 bases and at J to 3 bases, leaving 5 bases not matched to a gene. The CDR3 sequence is 15 residues long. The germline CDR1 and CDR2 sequences are SNHLY and FYNNEI. TCR beta CDR3 sequences were amplified from RNA transcripts. During a first-round RT-PCR of the TCR CDR3, the HTBI primer set was used. TCRdb ran MiXCR on the multiplex PCR reads and lists one entry per CDR3 protein. The table shows hundreds of thousands of distinct CDR3 sequences, with 35% to 55% occurring only once.

Sequenced sample: peripheral blood or thyroid tissue (not recorded which). The chain has TRBV2 and TRBJ1-3, with 9 bases matching TRBD1. The source of this sequence is a woman between 18 and 30 years old with Graves' hyperthyroidism. CDR3 sequence reads: CASSPQGADGNTIYF. In DNA, the CDR3 is TGTGCCAGCAGTCCACAGGGGGCTGATGGAAACACCATATATTTT.